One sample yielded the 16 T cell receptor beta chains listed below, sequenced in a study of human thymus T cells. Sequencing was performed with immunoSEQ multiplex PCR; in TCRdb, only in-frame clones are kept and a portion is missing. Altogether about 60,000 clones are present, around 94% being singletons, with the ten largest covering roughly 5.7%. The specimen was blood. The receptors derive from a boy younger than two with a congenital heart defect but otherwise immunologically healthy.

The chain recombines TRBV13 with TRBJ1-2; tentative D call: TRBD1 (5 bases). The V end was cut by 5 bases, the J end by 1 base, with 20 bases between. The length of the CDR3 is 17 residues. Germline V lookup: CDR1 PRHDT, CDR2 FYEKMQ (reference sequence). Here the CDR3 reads CASSPKWDGLHNYGYTF. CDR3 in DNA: TGTGCCAGCAGCCCGAAATGGGACGGCCTCCATAACTATGGCTACACCTTC.

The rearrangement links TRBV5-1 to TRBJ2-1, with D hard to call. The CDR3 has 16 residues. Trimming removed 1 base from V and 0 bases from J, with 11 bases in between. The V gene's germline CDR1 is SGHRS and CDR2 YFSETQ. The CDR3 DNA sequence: TGCGCCAGCAGCTTGATGTCGGAAAGCTCCTACAATGAGCAGTTCTTC. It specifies CASSLMSESSYNEQFF.

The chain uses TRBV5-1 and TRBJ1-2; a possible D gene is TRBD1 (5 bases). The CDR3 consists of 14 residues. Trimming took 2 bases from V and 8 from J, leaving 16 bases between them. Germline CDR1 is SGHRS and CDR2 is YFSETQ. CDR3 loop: CASSFLGSGRGYTF. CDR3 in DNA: TGCGCCAGCAGCTTCTTGGGGTCAGGGCGAGGCTACACCTTC.

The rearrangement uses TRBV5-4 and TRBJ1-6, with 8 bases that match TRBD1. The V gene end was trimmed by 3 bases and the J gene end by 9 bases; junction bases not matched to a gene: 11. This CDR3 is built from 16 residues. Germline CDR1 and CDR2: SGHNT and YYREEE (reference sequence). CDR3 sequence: CASSWTGRGLGSPLHF. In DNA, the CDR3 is TGTGCCAGCAGCTGGACAGGGAGGGGGTTGGGTTCACCCCTCCACTTT. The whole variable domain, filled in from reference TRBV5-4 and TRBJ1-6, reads ETGVTQSPTHLIKTRGQQVTLRCSSQSGHNTVSWYQQALGQGPQFIFQYYREEENGRGNFPPRFSGLQFPNYSSELNVNALELDDSALYLCASSWTGRGLGSPLHFGNGTRLTVT.

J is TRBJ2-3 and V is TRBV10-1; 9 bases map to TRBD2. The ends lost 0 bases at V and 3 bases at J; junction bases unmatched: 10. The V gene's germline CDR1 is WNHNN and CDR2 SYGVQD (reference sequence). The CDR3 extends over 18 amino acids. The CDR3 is CASSESSTAGGRTDTQYF. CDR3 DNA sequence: TGCGCCAGCAGTGAGTCGAGTACGGCGGGAGGGCGAACAGATACGCAGTATTTT.

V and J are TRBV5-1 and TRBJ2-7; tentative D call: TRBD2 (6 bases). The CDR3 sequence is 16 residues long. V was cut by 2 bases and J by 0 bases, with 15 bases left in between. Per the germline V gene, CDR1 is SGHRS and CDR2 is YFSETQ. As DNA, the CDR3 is TGCGCCAGCAGCTTTGGGAGCGGGCCCCTCTCCTACGAGCAGTACTTC. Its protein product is CASSFGSGPLSYEQYF. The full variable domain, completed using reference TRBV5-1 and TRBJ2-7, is KAGVTQTPRYLIKTRGQQVTLSCSPISGHRSVSWYQQTPGQGLQFLFEYFSETQRNKGNFPGRFSGRQFSNSRSEMNVSTLELGDSALYLCASSFGSGPLSYEQYFGPGTRLTVT.

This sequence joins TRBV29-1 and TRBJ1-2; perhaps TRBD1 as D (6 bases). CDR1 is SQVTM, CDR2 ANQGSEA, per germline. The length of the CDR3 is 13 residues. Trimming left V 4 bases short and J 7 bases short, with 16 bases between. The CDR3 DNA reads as TGCAGCGTTGTTGAAACAGGGAAAGGTGGCTACACCTTC. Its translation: CSVVETGKGGYTF. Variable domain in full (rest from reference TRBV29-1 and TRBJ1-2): SAVISQKPSRDICQRGTSLTIQCQVDSQVTMMFWYRQQPGQSLTLIATANQGSEATYESGFVIDKFPISRPNLTFSTLTVSNMSPEDSSIYLCSVVETGKGGYTFGSGTRLTVV.

The CDR3 loop reads CASSKDRQGGGEQYF. The CDR3 coding sequence is TGTGCCAGCAGCAAAGATAGACAGGGGGGTGGCGAGCAGTACTTC. The rearrangement uses TRBV21-1 and TRBJ2-7; no DNA check was done on the table's D call, TRBD1. TRBV21-1 is marked as a pseudogene. The CDR3 runs 15 residues.

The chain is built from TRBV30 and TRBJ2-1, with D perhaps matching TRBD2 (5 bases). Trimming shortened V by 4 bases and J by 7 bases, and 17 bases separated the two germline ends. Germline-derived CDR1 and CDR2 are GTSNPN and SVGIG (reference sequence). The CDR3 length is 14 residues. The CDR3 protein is CAWTKGGPWNEQFF. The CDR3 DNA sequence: TGTGCCTGGACCAAAGGAGGCCCCTGGAATGAGCAGTTCTTC.

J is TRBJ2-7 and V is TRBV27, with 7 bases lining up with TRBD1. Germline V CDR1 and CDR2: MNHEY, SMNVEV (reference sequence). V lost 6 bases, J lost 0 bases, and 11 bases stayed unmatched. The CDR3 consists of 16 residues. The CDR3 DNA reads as TGTGCCAGCAGATCCACGACAGGGTCCCACTCCTACGAGCAGTACTTC. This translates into CASRSTTGSHSYEQYF.

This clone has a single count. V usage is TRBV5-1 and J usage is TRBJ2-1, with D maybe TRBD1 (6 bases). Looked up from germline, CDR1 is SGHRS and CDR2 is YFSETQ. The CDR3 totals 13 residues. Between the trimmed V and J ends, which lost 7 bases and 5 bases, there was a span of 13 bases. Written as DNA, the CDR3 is TGCGCCAGCTCCTGGACAGTAAACAATGAGCAGTTCTTC. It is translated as CASSWTVNNEQFF.

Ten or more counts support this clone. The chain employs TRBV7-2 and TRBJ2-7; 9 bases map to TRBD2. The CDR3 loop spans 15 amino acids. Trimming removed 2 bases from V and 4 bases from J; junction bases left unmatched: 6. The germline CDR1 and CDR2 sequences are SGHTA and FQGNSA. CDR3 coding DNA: TGTGCCAGCAGCTTAACGGCTAGCGGGGTGTACGAGCAGTACTTC. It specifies CASSLTASGVYEQYF.

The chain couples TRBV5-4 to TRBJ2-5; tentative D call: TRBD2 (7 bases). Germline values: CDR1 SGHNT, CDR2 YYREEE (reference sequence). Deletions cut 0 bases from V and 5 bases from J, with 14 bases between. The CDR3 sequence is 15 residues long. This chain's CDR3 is CASSLVGGRAETQYF. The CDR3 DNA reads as TGTGCCAGCAGCTTGGTGGGGGGGCGGGCTGAGACCCAGTACTTC.

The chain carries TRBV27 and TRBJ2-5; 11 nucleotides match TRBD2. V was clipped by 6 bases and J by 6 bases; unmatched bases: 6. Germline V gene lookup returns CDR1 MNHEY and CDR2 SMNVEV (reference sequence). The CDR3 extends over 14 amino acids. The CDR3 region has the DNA TGTGCCAGCAGCCTTACTAGCGGGGGAAAGACCCAGTACTTC. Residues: CASSLTSGGKTQYF.

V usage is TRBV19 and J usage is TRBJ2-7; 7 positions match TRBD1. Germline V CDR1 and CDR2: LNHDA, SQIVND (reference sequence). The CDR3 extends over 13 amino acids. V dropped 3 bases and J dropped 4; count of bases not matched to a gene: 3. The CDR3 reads CASSMVTGYEQYF. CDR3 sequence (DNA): TGTGCCAGTAGTATGGTGACAGGGTACGAGCAGTACTTC.

The CDR3: CASSLDPLLQETQYF. The CDR3 region has the DNA TGTGCCAGCAGCTTAGATCCCCTCCTGCAAGAGACCCAGTACTTC. The chain has TRBV7-9 and TRBJ2-5, with no clear D. Trimming pared 1 base from V and 2 bases from J, leaving 11 bases between. The germline V gene has CDR1 SEHNR and CDR2 FQNEAQ (reference sequence). The CDR3 sequence is 15 residues long.